This TCR beta chain was profiled in a study of cytomegalovirus exposure and HLA in healthy donors (TCRdb year 2017). Concerning the study at large: An earlier analysis of approximately 550 of the donors reported roughly 300 Gb of sequence data and roughly 100 million unique TCR beta sequences from about 200 million T cells. In the later analysis, no new phenotypic data were used to find candidate immune exposures; instead, reliance was placed on TCR beta sequences and their occurrence across donors. To study patterns of TCR occurrence, a later analysis re-analyzed previously published TCR beta repertoires from 700 or so donors and added high-resolution HLA genotyping. The number of typed donors differed by locus: 629-630 for A, B, C, DRB1 and DQB1; roughly 510 for DQA1; 600 to 610 for DPA1; and about 470 for DPB1. The study profiled the T cell repertoires of 550 to 700 subjects by immunosequencing and related them to cytomegalovirus serostatus. HLA typing included class I and class II loci at four-digit resolution. A later genetic analysis took genome-wide SNP genotypes for about 55% of the 666 donors and used that subset as a discovery cohort. Roughly 5 DR-DQ haplotypes were handled as single units for association and clustering because linkage in the cohort was strong. The study combined high-throughput TCR immunosequencing, statistical association of individual TCRs with disease status, and machine learning to predict cytomegalovirus infection status. To decide whether each TCR beta V gene segment behaved as functional or pseudogenic, an earlier analysis of some 600 of the donors relied on high-throughput TCR beta sequencing. Alongside the repertoire data, information on donor age, sex, ethnicity and CMV serostatus was compiled. All discovery cohort repertoires had been generated on a single sequencing platform. The study was designed to test whether signatures of past pathogen exposure could be identified by cataloging public T cell receptors. Across approximately 400 genotyped donors of the cohort, an average of approximately 240,000 unique TCR beta nucleotide sequences per donor were sequenced, and roughly a sixth of those sequences were non-productive. The genetic ancestry cluster associated with self-reported Caucasian donors included 70% to 85% of the 398 genotyped donors. An early release that covered 500 to 800 HLA-typed donors contained about 290 gigabases of sequencing data and roughly 84 million unique TCR sequences. In addition to the first cohort of 666 subjects, a separate validation cohort of approximately 110 different subjects was used.

The library was generated by the immunoSEQ multiplex PCR assay. For the multiplex PCR, a mixture combining 60 forward primers for TCR Vbeta segments and 13 reverse primers for TCR Jbeta segments was used. Amplification of the CDR3 region of rearranged TCR beta genes was performed with a multiplex PCR assay on genomic DNA. The Illumina HiSeq System was used to sequence the amplified TCR beta libraries as 87-base-pair reads. Concerning the study's data processing: In a later analysis, tens of millions of unique TCR beta chains were counted across the approximately 640 repertoires, and roughly 10 million of these chains were shared by at least two donors. Raw reads were error-corrected and collapsed into unique sequences with a nearest-neighbor algorithm that merged closely related sequences to remove PCR and sequencing errors. CDR3 sequences were aligned to IMGT reference sequences to assign V, D and J gene segments. For a sequence to be retained, a match of at least six nucleotides to both a V gene segment and a J gene segment was required. Rearrangements were classified as productive when the CDR3 lacked stop codons and remained in frame with V and J, and all other rearrangements were classified as non-productive. CDR3 was defined according to IMGT convention as the region running from the second conserved V-encoded cysteine to the conserved J-encoded phenylalanine. The earlier analysis of approximately 590 of the donors excluded any sequence lacking an unambiguous match to a single V gene segment. An earlier analysis of 587 of the donors called V segments functional above 56.7% productive rearrangements and segregating when the between-donor standard deviation exceeded 5%. A statistical classification framework was developed to diagnose cytomegalovirus status using the catalog of TCR beta chain sequences. V and J gene assignment, in a later analysis, came from comparing TCR nucleotide sequences with IMGT/GENE-DB human TR gene sequences. A later analysis assigned CDR3 sequences and most-parsimonious VDJ recombination scenarios with the TCRdist pipeline. In a later analysis, each TCR beta chain was defined by its CDR3 amino acid sequence together with its V-gene family, and reads lacking a unique V-gene family were excluded. As a way to deal with suspected cross-contamination and a sequencing artifact, a later analysis dropped hundreds of nucleotide sequences that were highly shared and had low generation probability. In a later analysis, a clonal expansion index was calculated for each public chain from normalized within-repertoire ranks of inferred template counts. In a later analysis, generation probabilities were computed using a VDJ recombination model fitted to out-of-frame rearrangements, and the results were checked against IGoR. A later analysis scored TCR-TCR, TCR-HLA and TCR-CMV co-occurrence with hypergeometric tests, applying a repertoire-size bias correction to TCR pairs. A later analysis estimated false discovery rates by permuting HLA or CMV assignments 20 times. A later analysis grouped co-occurring TCRs with DBSCAN, adding TCRdist sequence similarity when clustering within HLA-allele-positive subsets. Co-occurrence clustering excluded repertoires with fewer than 30,000 or more than 120,000 public chains, plus five with anomalous nucleotide sharing. Not all clones reach the TCRdb copy of this immuneACCESS table, which keeps in-frame sequences only. Checked studies attribute under half of the gap to unresolved V genes and leave the rest unexplained. For V, J and clone size, that table is used; D and trimming come from the DNA. For this sample the table gives under 200,000 clones, of which about three quarters were detected only once. Roughly 3% of the sample lies in the top ten.

On this clone itself: No cognate antigen has been identified for it. The input lacks base qualities; no much larger clone sits a single base away.

General study outcomes and caveats: Specific HLA alleles were associated with around 18,000 TCR beta sequences at a false discovery rate of 0.05 in a later analysis. Three of the identified cytomegalovirus-associated TCR beta chains were confirmed in vitro to be specific for cytomegalovirus antigens. In both the original and validation cohorts, the classifier was reported to diagnose cytomegalovirus status with high specificity and sensitivity. According to a later analysis, most CMV-associated TCR beta chains appeared to be HLA-restricted, and the HLA associations seemed to be driven largely by CMV exposure. In a later genetic analysis, fewer N-insertions in productive TCRs were reported among donors in an Asian-associated ancestry cluster than the approximately 630-donor mean. The study gave a list of some 150 TCR beta chains associated with cytomegalovirus. When HLA alleles, especially DR and DQ, strongly co-occurred, attributing TCR associations to individual alleles was difficult. Some IMGT-functional V segments, including TRBV6-2 and TRBV6-3, could not be distinguished by the 87-base-pair reads and were therefore excluded. Correlated functional status among segregating V segments might reflect linkage disequilibrium, but an unknown experimental factor could not be ruled out. Because counts were too low, about 18 rarely observed V segments, including chromosome 9 orphons, were excluded from the earlier analysis of fewer than 650 of the donors. In a later analysis, several top co-occurrence clusters were reported to appear linked to parvovirus B19, influenza, CMV and Epstein-Barr virus. A further reported finding was that TCR beta sequences accurately predicted the HLA-A and HLA-B alleles for most subjects in the first cohort. In a later analysis, the rate of TCR association differed among HLA loci, with DRB1 alleles having the most associated TCRs and HLA-C alleles having the fewest. According to the authors, the approach could potentially be generalized to other disease states and immunological phenotypes. For the cohort, immune exposure information was limited to CMV serostatus. Roughly uniform sequencing depth across donors was assumed in presence/absence analyses, although this assumption may not hold. Most TCR sequences were observed very rarely across donors, whereas some public TCRs were present in many individuals. In an earlier analysis of 587 of the donors, most TCR beta V segments appeared in productive rearrangements about 87% or about 30% of the time, broadly matching IMGT annotations. The cohort was sequenced for TCR beta chains only, and without alpha or paired-chain data the features that could be detected were limited. An association between a missense DCLRE1C variant and V-gene and J-gene trimming of TCR beta chains was found in a later genetic analysis and replicated in an independent cohort. Because some donors lacked HLA typing at each locus, the association tests relied only on the typed subset. A group of highly shared sequence variants was considered likely to be a technical artifact of the sequencing pipeline. Compared with equally common non-associated chains, HLA-associated TCR beta chains in a later analysis were more clonally expanded and had lower generation probabilities.

The cohort comprised more than 550 healthy bone marrow donors. At the time of sampling, all cohort members were nominally healthy, though unrecorded immune exposures were likely present. The donor tested CMV seronegative and was one of the 352 seronegative cohort members. A peripheral blood sample was collected from each donor, and TCR beta sequencing was performed on peripheral blood mononuclear cells. The Qiagen DNeasy Blood Extraction Kit was used to extract genomic DNA from the blood cell samples. Measured from the cysteine to the phenylalanine, the CDR3 is 12 residues long. The entry retains the CDR3 DNA only, 36 bases that are in frame from base 1. The germline V gene sets CDR1 to MDHEN and CDR2 to SYDVKM. V loses 4 bases, J loses 8 bases, and the germline ends lie 11 bases apart.

The sequence was obtained from a woman aged 40-49 years in good health and CMV-seronegative. The rearranged segments are TRBV28 and TRBJ1-2, with TRBD1 tentatively as D gene (6 bases match). Input material: PBMCs. The bases read TGTGCCAGCAGTTCCTCCAGGGGAGGCTACACCTTC. It specifies CASSSSRGGYTF.